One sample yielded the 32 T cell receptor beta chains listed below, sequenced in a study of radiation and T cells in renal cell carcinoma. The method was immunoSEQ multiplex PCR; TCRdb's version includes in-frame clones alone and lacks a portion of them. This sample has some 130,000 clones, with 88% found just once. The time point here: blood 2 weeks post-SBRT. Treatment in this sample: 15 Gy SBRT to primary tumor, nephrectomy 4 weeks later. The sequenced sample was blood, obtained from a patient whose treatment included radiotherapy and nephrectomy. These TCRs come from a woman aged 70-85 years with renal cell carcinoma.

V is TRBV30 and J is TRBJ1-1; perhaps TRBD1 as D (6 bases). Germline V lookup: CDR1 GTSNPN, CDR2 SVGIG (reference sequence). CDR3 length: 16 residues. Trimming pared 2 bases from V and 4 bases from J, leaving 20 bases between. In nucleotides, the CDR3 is TGTGCCTGGAGTCGCCTTAAGGGGGGCAAATTCACTGAAGCTTTCTTT. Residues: CAWSRLKGGKFTEAFF. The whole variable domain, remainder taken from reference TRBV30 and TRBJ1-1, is SQTIHQWPATLVQPVGSPLSLECTVEGTSNPNLYWYRQAAGRGLQLLFYSVGIGQISSEVPQNLSASRPQDRQFILSSKKLLLSDSGFYLCAWSRLKGGKFTEAFFGQGTRLTVV.

The CDR3 reads CASSVGTNTIYF. CDR3 DNA sequence: TGTGCCAGCAGCGTAGGAACGAACACCATATATTTT. This rearrangement joins TRBV9 to TRBJ1-3; the D is unclear. From germline, CDR1 is SGDLS and CDR2 YYNGEE. This CDR3 spans 12 amino acids. The ends were cut back, 0 bases at V and 7 bases at J, with 5 bases in the middle.

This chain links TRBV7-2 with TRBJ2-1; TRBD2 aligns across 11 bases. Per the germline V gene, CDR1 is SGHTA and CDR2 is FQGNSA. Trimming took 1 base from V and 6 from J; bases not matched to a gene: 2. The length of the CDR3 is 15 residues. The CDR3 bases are TGTGCCAGCAGCTTAGAGGGACTAGCGGTCAATGAGCAGTTCTTC. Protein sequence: CASSLEGLAVNEQFF.

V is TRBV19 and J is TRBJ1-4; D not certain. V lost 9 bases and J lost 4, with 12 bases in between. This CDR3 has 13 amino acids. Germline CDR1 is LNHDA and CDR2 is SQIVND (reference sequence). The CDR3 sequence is CASAGRVNEKLFF. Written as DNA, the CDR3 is TGTGCCAGCGCGGGGAGGGTTAATGAAAAACTGTTTTTT.

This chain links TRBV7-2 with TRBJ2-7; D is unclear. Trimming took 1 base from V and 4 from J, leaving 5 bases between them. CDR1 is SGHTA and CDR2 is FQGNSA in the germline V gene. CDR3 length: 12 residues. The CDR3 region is CASSLGDYEQYF. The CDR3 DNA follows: TGTGCCAGCAGCTTAGGGGATTACGAGCAGTACTTC.

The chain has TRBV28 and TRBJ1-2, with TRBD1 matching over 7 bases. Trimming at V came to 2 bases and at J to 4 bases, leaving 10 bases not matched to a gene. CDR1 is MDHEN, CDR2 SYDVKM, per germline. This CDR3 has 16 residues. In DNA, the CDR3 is TGTGCCAGCAGTTTAGGGACACAACAGGGGCTCTATGGCTACACCTTC. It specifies CASSLGTQQGLYGYTF.

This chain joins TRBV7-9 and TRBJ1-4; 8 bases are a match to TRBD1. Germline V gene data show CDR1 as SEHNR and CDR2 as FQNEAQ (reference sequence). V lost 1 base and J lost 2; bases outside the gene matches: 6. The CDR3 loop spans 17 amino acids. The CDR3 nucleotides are TGTGCCAGCAGCTTAGGACAGGGGTTATTCACTAATGAAAAACTGTTTTTT. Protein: CASSLGQGLFTNEKLFF.

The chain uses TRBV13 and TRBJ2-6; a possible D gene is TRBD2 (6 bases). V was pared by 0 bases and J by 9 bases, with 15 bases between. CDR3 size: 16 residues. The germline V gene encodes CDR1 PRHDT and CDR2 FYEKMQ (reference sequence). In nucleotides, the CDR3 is TGTGCCAGCAGCTTAGGGCGGGGTTCCGTTATCAACGTCCTGACTTTC. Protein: CASSLGRGSVINVLTF.

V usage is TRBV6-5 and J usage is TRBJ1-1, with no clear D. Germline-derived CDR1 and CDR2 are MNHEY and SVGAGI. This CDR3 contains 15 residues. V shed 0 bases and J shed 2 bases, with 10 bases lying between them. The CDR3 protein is CASSYSSPLNTEAFF. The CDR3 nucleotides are TGTGCCAGCAGTTACTCGTCCCCATTAAACACTGAAGCTTTCTTT.

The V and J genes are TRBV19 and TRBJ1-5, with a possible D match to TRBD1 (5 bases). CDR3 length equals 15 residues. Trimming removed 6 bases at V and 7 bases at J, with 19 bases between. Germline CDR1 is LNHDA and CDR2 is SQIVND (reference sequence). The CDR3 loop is CASSTRGGVGQPQHF. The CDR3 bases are TGTGCCAGTAGCACCCGTGGAGGGGTTGGACAGCCCCAGCATTTT.

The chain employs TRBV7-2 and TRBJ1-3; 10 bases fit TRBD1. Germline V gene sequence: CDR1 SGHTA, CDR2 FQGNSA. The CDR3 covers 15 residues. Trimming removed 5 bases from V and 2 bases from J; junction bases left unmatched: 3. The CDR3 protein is CASSTGTGAGNTIYF. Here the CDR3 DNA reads TGTGCCAGCAGCACCGGGACAGGGGCTGGAAACACCATATATTTT.

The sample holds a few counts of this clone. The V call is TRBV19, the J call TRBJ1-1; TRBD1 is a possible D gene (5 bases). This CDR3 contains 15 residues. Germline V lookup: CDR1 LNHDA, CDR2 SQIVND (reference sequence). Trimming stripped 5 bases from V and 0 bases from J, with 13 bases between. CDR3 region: CASSARQPMNTEAFF. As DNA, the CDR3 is TGTGCCAGTAGTGCCCGACAGCCAATGAACACTGAAGCTTTCTTT.

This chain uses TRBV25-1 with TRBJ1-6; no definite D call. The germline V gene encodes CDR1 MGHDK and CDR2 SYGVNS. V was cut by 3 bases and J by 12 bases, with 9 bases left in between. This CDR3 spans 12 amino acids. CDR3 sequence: CASSDLGEPLHF. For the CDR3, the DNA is TGTGCCAGCAGTGACCTCGGGGAACCCCTCCACTTT.

The CDR3 region has the DNA TGTGCCAGCAGTGTAGGGACAGACAATGAGCAGTTCTTC. It yields the protein CASSVGTDNEQFF. The chain joins TRBV2 to TRBJ2-1; 7 positions agree with TRBD1. CDR1 SNHLY and CDR2 FYNNEI come from the germline V gene. This CDR3 region has 13 residues. V lost 4 bases and J lost 5; bases outside the gene matches: 2.

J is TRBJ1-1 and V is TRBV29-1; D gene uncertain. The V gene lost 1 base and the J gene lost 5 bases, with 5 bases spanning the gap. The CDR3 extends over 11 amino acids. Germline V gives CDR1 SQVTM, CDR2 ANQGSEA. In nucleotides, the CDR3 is TGCAGCGTTGAAGGCCGTACTGAAGCTTTCTTT. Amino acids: CSVEGRTEAFF.

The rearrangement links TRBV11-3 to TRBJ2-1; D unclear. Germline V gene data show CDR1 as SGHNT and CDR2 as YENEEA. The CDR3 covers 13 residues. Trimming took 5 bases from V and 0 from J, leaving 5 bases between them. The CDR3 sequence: CASSPGSYNEQFF. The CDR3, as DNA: TGTGCCAGCAGCCCGGGCTCCTACAATGAGCAGTTCTTC.

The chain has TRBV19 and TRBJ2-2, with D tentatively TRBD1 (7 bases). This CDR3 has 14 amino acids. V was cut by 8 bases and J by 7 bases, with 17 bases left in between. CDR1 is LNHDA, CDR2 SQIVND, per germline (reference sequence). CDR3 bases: TGTGCCAGTTCATCTGGAGGGGGCGGCGGGGAGCTGTTTTTT. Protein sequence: CASSSGGGGGELFF.

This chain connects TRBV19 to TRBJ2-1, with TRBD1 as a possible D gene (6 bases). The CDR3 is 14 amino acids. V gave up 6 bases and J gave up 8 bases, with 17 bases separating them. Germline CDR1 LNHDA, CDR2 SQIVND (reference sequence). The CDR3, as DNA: TGTGCCAGTAGAGAGGGACACGAGTTTGATGAGCAGTTCTTC. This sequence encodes CASREGHEFDEQFF. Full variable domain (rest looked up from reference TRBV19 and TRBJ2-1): DGGITQSPKYLFRKEGQNVTLSCEQNLNHDAMYWYRQDPGQGLRLIYYSQIVNDFQKGDIAEGYSVSREKKESFPLTVTSAQKNPTAFYLCASREGHEFDEQFFGPGTRLTVL.

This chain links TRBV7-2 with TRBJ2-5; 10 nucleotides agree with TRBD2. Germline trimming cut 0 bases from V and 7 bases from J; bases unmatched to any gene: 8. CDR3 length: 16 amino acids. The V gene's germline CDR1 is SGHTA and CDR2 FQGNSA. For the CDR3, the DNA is TGTGCCAGCAGCTTAGCGGCAGCGGGAGGGAAGGGGACCCAGTACTTC. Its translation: CASSLAAAGGKGTQYF.

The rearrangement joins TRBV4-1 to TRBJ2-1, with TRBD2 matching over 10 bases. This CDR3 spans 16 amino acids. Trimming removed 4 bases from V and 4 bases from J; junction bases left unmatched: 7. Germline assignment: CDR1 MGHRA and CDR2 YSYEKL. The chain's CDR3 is CASSLERGGQYNEQFF. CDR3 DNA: TGCGCCAGCAGCCTAGAGCGGGGGGGGCAGTACAATGAGCAGTTCTTC.

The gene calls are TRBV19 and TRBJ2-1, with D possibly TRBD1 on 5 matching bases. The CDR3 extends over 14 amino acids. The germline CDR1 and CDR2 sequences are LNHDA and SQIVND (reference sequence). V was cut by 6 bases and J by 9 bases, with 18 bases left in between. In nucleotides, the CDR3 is TGTGCCAGTAGGGGCAGGGCGCGTCATAGTGAGCAGTTCTTC. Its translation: CASRGRARHSEQFF.

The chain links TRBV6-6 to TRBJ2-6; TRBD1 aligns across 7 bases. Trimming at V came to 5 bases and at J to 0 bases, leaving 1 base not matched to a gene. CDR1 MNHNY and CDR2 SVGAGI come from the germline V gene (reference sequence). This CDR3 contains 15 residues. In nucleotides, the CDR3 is TGTGCCAGCAGTCGGACAGGCTCTGGGGCCAACGTCCTGACTTTC. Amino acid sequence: CASSRTGSGANVLTF.

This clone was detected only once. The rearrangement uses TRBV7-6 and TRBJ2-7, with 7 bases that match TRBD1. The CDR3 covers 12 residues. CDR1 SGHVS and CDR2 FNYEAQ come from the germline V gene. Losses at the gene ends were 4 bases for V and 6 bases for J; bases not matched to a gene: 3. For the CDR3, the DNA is TGTGCCAGCAGCTCCCCAGGGGGCGAGCAGTACTTC. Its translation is CASSSPGGEQYF.

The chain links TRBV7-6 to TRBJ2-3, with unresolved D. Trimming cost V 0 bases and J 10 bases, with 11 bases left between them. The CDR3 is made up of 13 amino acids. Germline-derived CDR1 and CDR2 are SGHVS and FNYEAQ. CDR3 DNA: TGTGCCAGCAGCTTAGCGGGCACGCCGGCGCAGTATTTT. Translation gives CASSLAGTPAQYF. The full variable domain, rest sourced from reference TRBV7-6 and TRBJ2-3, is GAGVSQSPRYKVTKRGQDVALRCDPISGHVSLYWYRQALGQGPEFLTYFNYEAQQDKSGLPNDRFSAERPEGSISTLTIQRTEQRDSAMYRCASSLAGTPAQYFGPGTRLTVL.

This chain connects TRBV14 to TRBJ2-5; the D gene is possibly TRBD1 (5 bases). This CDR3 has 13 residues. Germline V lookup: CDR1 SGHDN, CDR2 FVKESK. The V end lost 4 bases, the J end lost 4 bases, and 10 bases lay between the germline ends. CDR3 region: CASSRRETETQYF. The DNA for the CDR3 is TGTGCCAGCAGCCGCAGGGAAACAGAGACCCAGTACTTC.

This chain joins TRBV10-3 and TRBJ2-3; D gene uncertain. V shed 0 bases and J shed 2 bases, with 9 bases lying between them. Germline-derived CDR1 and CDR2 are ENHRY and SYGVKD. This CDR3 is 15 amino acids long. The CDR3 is CAISESGGDTDTQYF. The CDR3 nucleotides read TGTGCCATCAGTGAGTCTGGCGGTGACACAGATACGCAGTATTTT.

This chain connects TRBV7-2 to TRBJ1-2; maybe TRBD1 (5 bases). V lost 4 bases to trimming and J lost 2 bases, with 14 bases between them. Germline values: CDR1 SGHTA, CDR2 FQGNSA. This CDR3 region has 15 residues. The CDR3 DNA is TGTGCCAGCAGCTCCCTGGGGCAAGGAAACTATGGCTACACCTTC. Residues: CASSSLGQGNYGYTF.

The CDR3 spells CTSSLRAPRRNTIYF. The CDR3 DNA is TGCACCAGCAGTCTCCGGGCTCCTAGGCGGAACACCATATATTTT. The chain has TRBV1 and TRBJ1-3. TRBV1 is noted as a pseudogene. CDR3 length: 15 residues.

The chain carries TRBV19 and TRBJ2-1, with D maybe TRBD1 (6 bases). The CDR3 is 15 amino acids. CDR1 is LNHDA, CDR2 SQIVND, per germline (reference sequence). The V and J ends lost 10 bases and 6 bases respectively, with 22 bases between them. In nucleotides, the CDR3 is TGTGCCACCAACCCCGGTCAGGGGCCTCGCAATGAGCAGTTCTTC. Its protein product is CATNPGQGPRNEQFF.

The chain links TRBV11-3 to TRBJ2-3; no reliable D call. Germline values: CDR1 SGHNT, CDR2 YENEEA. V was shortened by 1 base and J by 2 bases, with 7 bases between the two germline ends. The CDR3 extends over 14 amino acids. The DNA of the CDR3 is TGTGCCAGCAGCTTAGCGCCAAACACAGATACGCAGTATTTT. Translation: CASSLAPNTDTQYF.

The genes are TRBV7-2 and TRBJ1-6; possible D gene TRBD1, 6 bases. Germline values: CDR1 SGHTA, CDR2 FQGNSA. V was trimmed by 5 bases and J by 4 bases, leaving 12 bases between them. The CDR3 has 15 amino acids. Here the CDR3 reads CASSRWDNYNSPLHF. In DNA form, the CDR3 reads TGTGCCAGCAGCCGGTGGGACAATTATAATTCACCCCTCCACTTT.

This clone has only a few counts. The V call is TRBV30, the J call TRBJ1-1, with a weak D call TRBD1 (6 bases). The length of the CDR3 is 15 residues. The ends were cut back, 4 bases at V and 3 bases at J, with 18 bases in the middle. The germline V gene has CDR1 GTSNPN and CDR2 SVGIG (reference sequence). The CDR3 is CAWTSAGAKYTEAFF. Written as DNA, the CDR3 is TGTGCCTGGACCAGTGCGGGGGCTAAGTACACTGAAGCTTTCTTT.